This passage covers 16 T cell receptor beta chains from one sample sequenced in a study of T cells in Graves' hyperthyroidism and ophthalmopathy. Amplification yielded TCR beta CDR3 regions, with RNA transcripts as the source. Primed by the HTBI set, a first-round RT-PCR was run on the TCR CDR3. One entry per CDR3 protein, called by TCRdb with MiXCR from the multiplex PCR reads. The sample includes a few hundred thousand distinct CDR3 sequences, about 15% seen only once; the top ten take 28%. The sequenced sample consisted of blood. Receptors were obtained from a woman aged 18-29 years with Graves' hyperthyroidism that later progressed to Graves' ophthalmopathy.

This clonotype appeared many times. For the CDR3, the DNA is TGTGCCAGCTCACCACCGGCGGGCCGGGCGACTGAAGCTTTCTTT. Translating gives CASSPPAGRATEAFF. The gene calls are TRBV18 and TRBJ1-1; no clear D. CDR1 and CDR2 from the germline V gene are KGHSH and LQKENI. Trimming removed 0 bases from V and 5 bases from J, with 13 bases in between. There are 15 residues in the CDR3.

This clonotype was counted only a few times. The CDR3 loop is CASSSDVGEQFF. The DNA for the CDR3 is TGTGCCAGCAGTTCGGACGTCGGGGAGCAGTTCTTC. The chain carries TRBV28 and TRBJ2-1; D is unclear. Germline V gene sequence: CDR1 MDHEN, CDR2 SYDVKM. This CDR3 has 12 amino acids. V was clipped by 4 bases and J by 10 bases, with 11 bases between them.

This clonotype was observed a handful of times. V gene TRBV4-1 combines with J gene TRBJ2-3, with 7 bases lining up with TRBD2. CDR1 and CDR2 from the germline V gene are MGHRA and YSYEKL. The CDR3 runs 19 residues. J was trimmed by 2 bases and V by 1 base; bases with no gene match: 15. The CDR3 region is CASSQAGDYPIPFTDTQYF. The CDR3 DNA reads TGCGCCAGCAGCCAAGCGGGGGACTACCCTATCCCCTTCACAGATACGCAGTATTTT.

The chain employs TRBV20-1 and TRBJ2-1, with 11 bases fitting TRBD2. The germline V gene encodes CDR1 DFQATT and CDR2 SNEGSKA (reference sequence). The V gene end was trimmed by 6 bases and the J gene end by 9 bases; junction bases not matched to a gene: 16. The CDR3 is made up of 16 amino acids. The CDR3 protein is CSAPDVPGLAAGEQFF. CDR3 DNA: TGCAGTGCACCGGACGTCCCGGGACTAGCGGCGGGTGAGCAGTTCTTC.

Ten or more counts support this clonotype. The V and J genes are TRBV20-1 and TRBJ2-7; D gene ambiguous. CDR1 and CDR2 from the germline V gene are DFQATT and SNEGSKA (reference sequence). Trimming pared 0 bases from V and 1 base from J, leaving 10 bases between. The length of the CDR3 is 14 residues. Here the CDR3 DNA reads TGCAGTGCTAGAGATCTCACGGAGTCCTACGAGCAGTACTTC. Translation: CSARDLTESYEQYF.

This clonotype has only a few counts. This chain links TRBV27 with TRBJ2-1; D unresolved. The CDR3 has 12 residues. CDR1 is MNHEY and CDR2 is SMNVEV in the germline V gene (reference sequence). Trimming took 7 bases from V and 7 from J, leaving 11 bases between them. The CDR3 region has the DNA TGTGCCAGCATCACGCCAAGTAATGAGCAGTTCTTC. Amino acids: CASITPSNEQFF.

This clonotype was seen at least ten times. Here the CDR3 reads CAISIAGGYPNEQFF. The DNA for the CDR3 is TGTGCCATCAGCATAGCGGGAGGCTACCCCAATGAGCAGTTCTTC. The chain is built from TRBV10-3 and TRBJ2-1; 10 bases are a match to TRBD2. CDR1 is ENHRY and CDR2 is SYGVKD in the germline V gene. Trimming cost V 6 bases and J 6 bases; bases outside gene matches: 8. CDR3 size: 15 residues.

This clonotype was counted a few times. The rearrangement links TRBV11-2 to TRBJ2-1, with 12 positions matching TRBD2. Germline V CDR1 and CDR2: SGHAT, FQNNGV. J was trimmed by 9 bases and V by 0 bases; bases with no gene match: 9. CDR3 size: 17 residues. In DNA form, the CDR3 reads TGTGCCAGCAGCTTAGATCGCCTAGCGGGAGGGATCGGTGAGCAGTTCTTC. As protein: CASSLDRLAGGIGEQFF.

Turning to this clonotype: The CDR3 carries no conserved terminal phenylalanine or tryptophan, so it likely arises from a read error. This rearrangement joins TRBV19 to TRBJ2-1, with 8 bases aligning to TRBD2. Germline CDR1 and CDR2: LNHDA and SQIVND (reference sequence). V shed 4 bases and J 4 bases; nucleotides not matched to a gene: 9. The CDR3 totals 16 residues. The CDR3 sequence: CASSTLGVAGYNEQFI. CDR3 nucleotide sequence: TGTGCCAGTAGTACCCTAGGGGTAGCGGGGTACAATGAGCAGTTCATC.

This clonotype was detected ten times or more. The CDR3 nucleotides are TGCAGTGCTAGAGATCTCTTAGCGCGGGAGAATTTCCAAGAGACCCAGTACTTC. The encoded protein is CSARDLLARENFQETQYF. V usage is TRBV20-1 and J usage is TRBJ2-5; 7 bases map to TRBD2. The germline gives CDR1 DFQATT, CDR2 SNEGSKA (reference sequence). J gave up 1 base and V 0 bases, and 14 bases lay outside the gene matches. The CDR3 has 18 residues.

In this sample, this clonotype turned up many times. The V gene is TRBV27, the J gene TRBJ2-3; 8 bases match TRBD1. Germline loops: CDR1 MNHEY, CDR2 SMNVEV (reference sequence). V shed 1 base, J shed 0 bases, and the junction held 12 bases outside the gene matches. The CDR3 contains 19 residues. CDR3 nucleotide sequence: TGTGCCAGCAGTTTATTTGGACAGGGATTATCGTCTAGCACAGATACGCAGTATTTT. This codes for CASSLFGQGLSSSTDTQYF.

This clonotype was seen many times. The chain links TRBV6-1 to TRBJ2-7; 7 nucleotides line up with TRBD2. Germline V gene data show CDR1 as MNHNS and CDR2 as SASEGT. The CDR3 length is 14 residues. Losses at the gene ends were 5 bases for V and 3 bases for J; bases not matched to a gene: 7. CDR3 nucleotides: TGTGCCAGCAGTCCGGGCGGGAGTGTCTACGAGCAGTACTTC. Protein product: CASSPGGSVYEQYF.

This clonotype was observed many times. This sequence joins TRBV12-3 or TRBV12-4 and TRBJ1-5; D not certain. Trimming shortened V by 0 bases and J by 2 bases, and 14 bases separated the two germline ends. This CDR3 is 17 amino acids long. The CDR3 region has the DNA TGTGCCAGCAGTTTAGCGGGATTTGGGGAGGGCAATCAGCCCCAGCATTTT. As protein: CASSLAGFGEGNQPQHF.

As DNA, the CDR3 is TGTGCCAGCAGCTTAGCGCCCAGCGGGCCAACCAGCGGGGAGCTGTTTTTT. It specifies CASSLAPSGPTSGELFF. The J gene is TRBJ2-2, the V gene TRBV13; TRBD2 is a possible D gene (6 bases). Germline V lookup: CDR1 PRHDT, CDR2 FYEKMQ (reference sequence). V dropped 1 base and J dropped 7 bases, with 19 bases sitting between them. This CDR3 contains 17 residues. Combining the CDR3 with reference TRBV13 and TRBJ2-2 gives the whole variable domain AAGVIQSPRHLIKEKRETATLKCYPIPRHDTVYWYQQGPGQDPQFLISFYEKMQSDKGSIPDRFSAQQFSDYHSELNMSSLELGDSALYFCASSLAPSGPTSGELFFGEGSRLTVL.

This clonotype appeared a few times. V is TRBV7-2 and J is TRBJ2-7; D ambiguous. Germline values: CDR1 SGHTA, CDR2 FQGNSA. This CDR3 spans 16 amino acids. Between the trimmed V and J ends, which lost 5 bases and 0 bases, there was a span of 17 bases. The chain's CDR3 is CASSVPASRNSYEQYF. CDR3 nucleotides: TGTGCCAGCAGCGTCCCCGCGAGCAGAAACTCCTACGAGCAGTACTTC.

There are many counts of this clonotype. The genes are TRBV20-1 and TRBJ2-3, with a possible D match to TRBD1 (5 bases). Germline CDR1 is DFQATT and CDR2 is SNEGSKA (reference sequence). Trimming removed 4 bases from V and 2 bases from J, with 13 bases in between. This CDR3 has 14 residues. CDR3 in DNA: TGCAGTGCTACAACGCAGGGTGACACAGATACGCAGTATTTT. It yields the protein CSATTQGDTDTQYF.